A single TCR beta chain is shown here with its context. The target antigen is unknown. Germline V gene sequence: CDR1 SGDLS, CDR2 YYNGEE. V was trimmed by 3 bases and J by 5 bases, leaving 12 bases between them. The CDR3 loop spans 14 amino acids. The entry originates in a study of cytomegalovirus exposure and HLA in healthy donors. The overall study: As released early, the data held roughly 85 million unique TCRs from HLA-typed donors.

Notes on the study in general: It was shown in a later analysis that HLA-associated TCR beta chains were more clonally expanded than other, equally common chains. For TCR beta chains, V- and J-gene trimming was later linked to a missense DCLRE1C variant. Most of the TCR beta V segments (in an earlier analysis) were productive either about 87% or about 30% of the time.

This PCR relied on a set of 60 Vbeta primers and 13 Jbeta primers. This table comes from immunoSEQ multiplex PCR, and its TCRdb copy is limited to in-frame clones, with some not included. The table has about 170,000 clones, approximately 76% seen once; the top ten hold about 2.1%. The TCR comes from a female donor in good health and CMV-seronegative. Specimen: PBMCs. The chain couples TRBV9 to TRBJ2-1; a possible D gene is TRBD1 (6 bases). Here the CDR3 reads CASSGLQGHNEQFF. The DNA of the CDR3 is TGTGCCAGCAGCGGGTTACAGGGACACAATGAGCAGTTCTTC.